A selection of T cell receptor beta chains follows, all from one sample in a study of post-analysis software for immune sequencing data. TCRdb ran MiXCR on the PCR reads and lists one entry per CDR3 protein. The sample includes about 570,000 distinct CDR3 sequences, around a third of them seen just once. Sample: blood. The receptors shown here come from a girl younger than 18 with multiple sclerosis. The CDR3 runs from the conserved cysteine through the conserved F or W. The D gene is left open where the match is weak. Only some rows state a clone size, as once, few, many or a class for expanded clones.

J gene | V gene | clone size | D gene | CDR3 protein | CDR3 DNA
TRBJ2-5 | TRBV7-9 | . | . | CASSFWAGRQETQYF | TGTGCCAGCAGCTTTTGGGCAGGGCGACAAGAGACCCAGTACTTC
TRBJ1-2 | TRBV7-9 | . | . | CASSTDNYGYTF | TGTGCCAGCAGCACAGACAACTATGGCTACACCTTC
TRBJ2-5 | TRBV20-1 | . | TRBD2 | CSARDRGAGRETQYF | TGCAGTGCTAGAGATCGAGGTGCGGGGAGGGAGACTCAGTACTTC
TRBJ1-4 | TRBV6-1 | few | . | CASSVGGGNEKLFF | TGTGCCAGCAGTGTCGGAGGGGGAAATGAAAAACTGTTTTTT
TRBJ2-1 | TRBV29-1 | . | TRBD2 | CSVEERGGHEQFF | TGCAGCGTTGAAGAACGGGGGGGCCATGAGCAGTTCTTC
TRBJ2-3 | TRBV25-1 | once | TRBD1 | CASRDSGGTGGADTQYF | TGTGCCAGCAGGGACTCGGGAGGGACAGGGGGCGCAGATACGCAGTATTTT
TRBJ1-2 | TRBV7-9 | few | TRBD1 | CASSFGTGDFSYTF | TGTGCCAGCAGCTTTGGAACAGGGGATTTCAGCTACACCTTC
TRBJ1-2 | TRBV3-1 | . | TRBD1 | CASSRLTGPGGSGNYGYTF | TGTGCCAGCAGCCGATTGACAGGGCCCGGTGGGTCAGGAAACTATGGCTACACCTTC
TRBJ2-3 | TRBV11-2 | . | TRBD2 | CASSRTGGYKDTQYF | TGTGCCAGCAGTAGAACGGGGGGGTACAAAGATACGCAGTATTTT
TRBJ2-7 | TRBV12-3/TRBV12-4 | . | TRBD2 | CASSSRTSGTYEQYF | TGTGCCAGCAGTTCCCGGACTAGCGGGACCTACGAGCAGTACTTC
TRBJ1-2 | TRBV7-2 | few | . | CASPEYGTSNYGYTF | TGTGCCAGCCCCGAGTACGGCACCTCTAACTATGGCTACACCTTC
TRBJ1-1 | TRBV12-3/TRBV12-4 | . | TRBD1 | CASSGQDTEAFF | TGTGCCAGCAGTGGACAGGACACTGAAGCTTTCTTT
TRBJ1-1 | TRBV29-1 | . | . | CSVRAWNTEAFF | TGCAGCGTTCGGGCGTGGAACACTGAAGCTTTCTTT
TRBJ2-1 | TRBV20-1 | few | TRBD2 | CSFGVSGLRNNEQFF | TGCAGCTTCGGTGTTAGCGGGTTAAGAAACAATGAGCAGTTCTTC
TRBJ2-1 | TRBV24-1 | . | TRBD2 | CATSDAGGNKNEQFF | TGTGCCACCAGTGATGCGGGGGGTAATAAGAATGAGCAGTTCTTC
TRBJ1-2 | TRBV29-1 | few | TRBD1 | CSVGDSYGYTF | TGCAGCGTTGGGGACAGCTATGGCTACACCTTC
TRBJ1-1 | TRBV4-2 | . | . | CASSPDGTLNTEAFF | TGTGCCAGCAGCCCCGATGGGACACTGAACACTGAAGCTTTCTTT
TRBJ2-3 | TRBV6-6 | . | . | CASGPVRATDTQYF | TGTGCCAGCGGACCTGTCAGGGCCACAGATACGCAGTATTTT
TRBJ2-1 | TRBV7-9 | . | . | CASSLGQHEINEQFF | TGTGCCAGCAGCTTGGGGCAACACGAAATAAATGAGCAGTTCTTC
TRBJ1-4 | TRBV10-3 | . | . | CAISEQVWEKLFF | TGTGCCATCAGTGAACAGGTGTGGGAAAAACTGTTTTTT
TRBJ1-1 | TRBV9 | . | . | CASSGEEGSTEAFF | TGTGCCAGCAGCGGAGAGGAGGGTTCCACTGAAGCTTTCTTT
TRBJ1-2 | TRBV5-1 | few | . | CASSLDQYGYTF | TGCGCCAGCAGCTTGGACCAGTATGGCTACACCTTC
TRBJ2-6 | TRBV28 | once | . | CASSSYREPLRSGANVLTF | TGTGCCAGCAGTTCCTACAGGGAACCCCTGCGGTCTGGGGCCAACGTCCTGACTTTC
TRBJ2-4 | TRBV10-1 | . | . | CASRNRLWVAKNIQYF | TGCGCCAGCAGGAACCGACTATGGGTAGCCAAAAACATTCAGTACTTC
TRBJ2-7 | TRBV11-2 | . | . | CASSSISRQGGLGQYF | TGTGCCAGCAGCTCGATCTCCAGACAGGGAGGTTTGGGGCAGTACTTC
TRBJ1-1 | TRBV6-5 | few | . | CASRSSSTGMDTEAFF | TGTGCCAGCAGATCATCCTCCACGGGGATGGACACTGAAGCTTTCTTT
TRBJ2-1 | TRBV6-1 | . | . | CASGELGGGPFNEQFF | TGTGCCAGCGGTGAACTTGGAGGGGGCCCCTTCAATGAGCAGTTCTTC
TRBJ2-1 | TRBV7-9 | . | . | CASSSGLTEYNEQFF | TGTGCCAGCAGTTCCGGATTAACCGAGTACAATGAGCAGTTCTTC
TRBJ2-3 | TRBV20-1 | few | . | CSAMSPTDTQYF | TGCAGTGCTATGAGCCCAACAGATACGCAGTATTTT
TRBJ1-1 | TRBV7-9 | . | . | CASSLLEGGEAFF | TGTGCCAGCAGCTTGTTGGAAGGCGGTGAAGCTTTCTTT
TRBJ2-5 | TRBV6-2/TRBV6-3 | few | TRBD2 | CASSGLAGVQETQYF | TGTGCCAGCAGCGGACTAGCGGGGGTGCAAGAGACCCAGTACTTC
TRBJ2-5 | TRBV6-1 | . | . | CASSTPGFVGGQETQYF | TGTGCCAGCAGTACCCCGGGATTTGTCGGCGGGCAAGAGACCCAGTACTTC
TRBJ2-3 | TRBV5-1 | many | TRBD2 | CASSPGGGTDTQYF | TGTGCCAGCAGCCCGGGGGGGGGCACAGATACGCAGTATTTT
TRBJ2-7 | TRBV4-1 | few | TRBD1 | CASSRDRVSEQYF | TGCGCCAGCAGCCGGGACAGGGTTTCCGAGCAGTACTTC
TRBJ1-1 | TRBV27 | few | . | CASTGGEGNTEAFF | TGTGCCAGCACCGGGGGGGAGGGGAACACTGAAGCTTTCTTT
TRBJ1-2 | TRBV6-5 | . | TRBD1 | CASSYSFGQGEGPYGYTF | TGTGCCAGCAGTTACTCGTTCGGACAGGGGGAGGGTCCCTATGGCTACACCTTC
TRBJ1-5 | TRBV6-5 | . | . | CASSSSGVNQPQHF | TGTGCCAGCAGTTCATCAGGGGTCAATCAGCCCCAGCATTTT
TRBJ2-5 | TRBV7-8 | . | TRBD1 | CASSQRTGGVETQYF | TGTGCCAGCAGCCAACGTACAGGGGGCGTAGAGACCCAGTACTTC
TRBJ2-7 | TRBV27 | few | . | CASSGRYGGEQYF | TGTGCCAGCAGTGGGCGGTACGGGGGCGAGCAGTACTTC
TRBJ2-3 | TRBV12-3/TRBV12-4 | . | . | CASSFGEGDTQYF | TGTGCCAGCAGTTTTGGGGAAGGAGATACGCAGTATTTT
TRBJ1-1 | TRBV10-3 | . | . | CAIRISGPGPLNEAFF | TGTGCCATCAGGATCTCCGGTCCAGGGCCACTTAATGAAGCTTTCTTT
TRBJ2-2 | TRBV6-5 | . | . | CASSYSFGELFF | TGTGCCAGCAGTTACTCATTCGGGGAGCTGTTTTTT
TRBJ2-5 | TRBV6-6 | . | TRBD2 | CASSSYSGGIQETQYF | TGTGCCAGCAGTTCCTATAGCGGGGGGATTCAAGAGACCCAGTACTTC
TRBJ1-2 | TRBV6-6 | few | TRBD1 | CASIKDRGRNDGYTF | TGTGCCAGCATTAAAGACAGGGGGAGGAACGATGGCTACACCTTC
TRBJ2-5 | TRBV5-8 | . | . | CASSLSRDLGETQYF | TGTGCCAGCAGCTTGTCCCGGGACCTCGGGGAGACCCAGTACTTC
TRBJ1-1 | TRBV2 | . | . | CASSVLLVAFF | TGTGCCAGCAGTGTATTGTTAGTAGCTTTCTTT
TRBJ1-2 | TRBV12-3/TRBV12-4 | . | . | CASGSDRPHYGYTF | TGTGCCAGCGGTTCGGACAGACCACACTATGGCTACACCTTC
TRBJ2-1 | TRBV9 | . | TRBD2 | CASSVRGLAPHEQVF | TGTGCCAGCAGCGTACGCGGACTAGCCCCTCACGAGCAGGTCTTC
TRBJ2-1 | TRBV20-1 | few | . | CSAREDRGLDVGQFF | TGCAGTGCTAGAGAGGACCGGGGTCTCGACGTGGGGCAGTTCTTC
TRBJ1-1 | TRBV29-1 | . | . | CSGATGLNTEAFF | TGCAGCGGGGCGACAGGATTGAACACTGAAGCTTTCTTT
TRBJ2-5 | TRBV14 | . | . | CASSQEGQTYQETQYF | TGTGCCAGCAGCCAGGAGGGACAGACGTACCAAGAGACCCAGTACTTC
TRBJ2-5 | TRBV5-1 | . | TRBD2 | CASSKGLAGKETQYF | TGCGCCAGCAGCAAGGGACTAGCGGGGAAAGAGACCCAGTACTTC
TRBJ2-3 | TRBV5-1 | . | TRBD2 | CASSLASTSGGTDTQYF | TGCGCCAGCAGCTTGGCTTCAACTAGCGGGGGCACAGATACGCAGTATTTT